The 32 T cell receptor beta chains presented below share a single source sample, sequenced in a study of T cell responses to AZD1222 COVID-19 vaccine. Some clones are missing from TCRdb's copy, which holds only in-frame ones; the method was immunoSEQ multiplex PCR. The sample gives some 87,000 clones, about 93% of which show up once; roughly 5.6% is in the top ten. The source material was peripheral blood, sampled on day 0 of MenACWY control vaccination. The receptors shown here come from an adult in good health.

J is TRBJ1-3 and V is TRBV2; D unclear. Germline lookup yields CDR1 SNHLY and CDR2 FYNNEI. The CDR3 length is 14 residues. The V end was cut by 6 bases, the J end by 6 bases, with 15 bases between. Here the CDR3 reads CASRMTKLLNTIYF. For the CDR3, the DNA is TGTGCCAGCAGGATGACAAAGCTGCTAAACACCATATATTTT.

The chain links TRBV19 to TRBJ2-1; D is unresolved. V was trimmed by 5 bases and J by 3 bases, leaving 14 bases between them. The germline V gene has CDR1 LNHDA and CDR2 SQIVND (reference sequence). The CDR3 covers 15 residues. The DNA of the CDR3 is TGTGCCAGTAGTCCCCTGAACCGGGTCTACAATGAGCAGTTCTTC. Its translation is CASSPLNRVYNEQFF.

V and J are TRBV5-8 and TRBJ1-1; D unclear. The CDR3 consists of 15 residues. V lost 1 base, J lost 5 bases, and 15 bases lay in between. CDR1 is SGHTS, CDR2 YDEGEE, per germline. This chain's CDR3 is CASSLLVTKGTEAFF. Here the CDR3 DNA reads TGTGCCAGCAGCTTGTTGGTGACCAAAGGGACTGAAGCTTTCTTT.

The chain has TRBV15 and TRBJ1-1; no reliable D call. This CDR3 comprises 16 residues. The V gene's germline CDR1 is LNHNV and CDR2 YYDKDF (reference sequence). The V end was cut by 0 bases, the J end by 6 bases, with 17 bases between. The CDR3 loop is CATSRDPGRSGPEAFF. CDR3 DNA: TGTGCCACCAGCAGAGATCCGGGCAGGAGTGGCCCTGAAGCTTTCTTT.

V and J are TRBV6-5 and TRBJ1-6; possible D gene TRBD1, 5 bases. The CDR3 length is 15 residues. Germline-derived CDR1 and CDR2 are MNHEY and SVGAGI. V was trimmed by 6 bases and J by 4 bases, leaving 13 bases between them. CDR3 sequence: CASSHNQGYNSPLHF. The CDR3 region has the DNA TGTGCCAGCAGCCACAACCAGGGATATAATTCACCCCTCCACTTT.

The gene calls are TRBV5-1 and TRBJ1-4; TRBD1 matches 8 bases. Trimming took 4 bases from V and 5 from J; bases not matched to a gene: 4. The CDR3 length is 14 residues. Germline V CDR1 and CDR2: SGHRS, YFSETQ. The CDR3 loop is CASSQGQENEKLFF. The CDR3 DNA is TGCGCCAGCAGCCAGGGACAGGAGAATGAAAAACTGTTTTTT. The variable domain in full, with the rest retrieved from reference TRBV5-1 and TRBJ1-4, is KAGVTQTPRYLIKTRGQQVTLSCSPISGHRSVSWYQQTPGQGLQFLFEYFSETQRNKGNFPGRFSGRQFSNSRSEMNVSTLELGDSALYLCASSQGQENEKLFFGSGTQLSVL.

This clone was counted once. The chain recombines TRBV24-1 with TRBJ2-4; D might be TRBD1 (8 bases). Looked up from germline, CDR1 is KGHDR and CDR2 is SFDVKD. CDR3 length equals 15 residues. V was cut by 4 bases and J by 8 bases, with 17 bases left in between. The CDR3 spells CATSDPTGEGDIQYF. The CDR3, as DNA: TGTGCCACCAGTGACCCGACAGGGGAGGGGGACATTCAGTACTTC.

This chain links TRBV7-2 with TRBJ1-6; 7 positions match TRBD1. Germline values: CDR1 SGHTA, CDR2 FQGNSA. Trimming removed 3 bases from V and 1 base from J; junction bases left unmatched: 0. The CDR3 contains 15 residues. In nucleotides, the CDR3 is TGTGCCAGCAGCTTGACAGGGTCCTATAATTCACCCCTCCACTTT. Translating gives CASSLTGSYNSPLHF.

The V and J genes are TRBV19 and TRBJ2-5, with D possibly being TRBD1 (7 bases). CDR3 length: 15 residues. Germline values: CDR1 LNHDA, CDR2 SQIVND (reference sequence). The V gene lost 3 bases and the J gene lost 5 bases, with 16 bases spanning the gap. The CDR3: CASSIAGGMLETQYF. CDR3 nucleotide sequence: TGTGCCAGTAGTATCGCAGGGGGGATGTTGGAGACCCAGTACTTC.

The rearrangement joins TRBV28 to TRBJ2-1, with D unclear. Per the germline V gene, CDR1 is MDHEN and CDR2 is SYDVKM. The CDR3 sequence is 14 residues long. The V end lost 6 bases, the J end lost 6 bases, and 15 bases lay between the germline ends. The CDR3 spells CASSPTEQFNEQFF. CDR3 nucleotide sequence: TGTGCCAGCAGCCCCACGGAGCAATTCAATGAGCAGTTCTTC.

The rearrangement joins TRBV28 to TRBJ2-1, with TRBD2 identical over 11 bases. After removal of 7 bases from V and 8 bases from J, the junction contained 7 bases not matched to a gene. Germline lookup yields CDR1 MDHEN and CDR2 SYDVKM. The CDR3 loop spans 14 amino acids. CDR3 in DNA: TGTGCCAGCACGGCTAGCGGGGGGCGCGATGAGCAGTTCTTC. Translating gives CASTASGGRDEQFF.

The chain employs TRBV6-5 and TRBJ1-2, with 8 bases identical to TRBD1. From germline, CDR1 is MNHEY and CDR2 SVGAGI. The J segment lost 4 bases and the V segment lost 6 bases, leaving 4 bases of the junction unmatched. The CDR3 totals 13 residues. CDR3 sequence (DNA): TGTGCCAGCAGGTACGGGACAGGCTATGGCTACACCTTC. It encodes CASRYGTGYGYTF.

The chain recombines TRBV5-6 with TRBJ2-5, with 8 bases identical to TRBD2. This CDR3 is built from 15 residues. Germline assignment: CDR1 SGHDT and CDR2 YYEEEE. V lost 3 bases to trimming and J lost 4 bases; unmatched junction nucleotides: 8. The CDR3 DNA sequence: TGTGCCAGCAGCTCTACTGGACTAGCTGGAGAGACCCAGTACTTC. Amino acids: CASSSTGLAGETQYF. The full variable domain, rest sourced from reference TRBV5-6 and TRBJ2-5, is DAGVTQSPTHLIKTRGQQVTLRCSPKSGHDTVSWYQQALGQGPQFIFQYYEEEERQRGNFPDRFSGHQFPNYSSELNVNALLLGDSALYLCASSSTGLAGETQYFGPGTRLLVL.

The chain is built from TRBV7-9 and TRBJ1-1, with D perhaps matching TRBD1 (5 bases). Looked up from germline, CDR1 is SEHNR and CDR2 is FQNEAQ (reference sequence). V lost 3 bases to trimming and J lost 3 bases, with 8 bases between them. This CDR3 contains 13 residues. This chain's CDR3 is CASSFQGDTEAFF. The DNA for the CDR3 is TGTGCCAGCAGCTTCCAGGGCGACACTGAAGCTTTCTTT.

This clone was seen a single time. This chain links TRBV14 with TRBJ1-1, with 7 positions matching TRBD1. This CDR3 region has 17 residues. The germline CDR1 and CDR2 sequences are SGHDN and FVKESK. J lost 0 bases, V lost 4 bases, and 11 bases had no gene match. CDR3 sequence: CASSLHRGIGVNTEAFF. Written as DNA, the CDR3 is TGTGCCAGCAGCCTACACAGGGGCATTGGGGTGAACACTGAAGCTTTCTTT.

The V gene is TRBV7-3, the J gene TRBJ2-2, with D maybe TRBD1 (6 bases). The CDR3 is made up of 14 amino acids. Germline CDR1 reads SGHTA; CDR2 reads FQGTGA. Trimming removed 2 bases from V and 6 bases from J, with 10 bases in between. The CDR3 sequence is CASSLQGTAGELFF. The CDR3 DNA reads as TGTGCCAGCAGCTTACAGGGGACGGCCGGGGAGCTGTTTTTT.

In this sample, this clone turned up a few times. The genes are TRBV7-2 and TRBJ1-2; D is uncertain. The V end was cut by 5 bases, the J end by 8 bases, with 18 bases between. The CDR3 has 14 residues. Germline assignment: CDR1 SGHTA and CDR2 FQGNSA. CDR3: CASSPYVASWGYTF. The DNA of the CDR3 is TGTGCCAGCAGCCCCTACGTGGCCTCCTGGGGCTACACCTTC.

The chain joins TRBV6-5 to TRBJ1-5; D unresolved. The CDR3 has 13 residues. CDR1 is MNHEY, CDR2 SVGAGI, per germline. V was shortened by 5 bases and J by 6 bases, with 11 bases between the two germline ends. CDR3 amino acids: CASSNIEGQPQHF. CDR3 bases: TGTGCCAGCAGTAATATAGAGGGTCAGCCCCAGCATTTT.

This chain links TRBV28 with TRBJ2-1; maybe TRBD1 (6 bases). CDR1 MDHEN and CDR2 SYDVKM come from the germline V gene. The CDR3 is made up of 13 amino acids. The V end was cut by 5 bases, the J end by 9 bases, with 14 bases between. CDR3 nucleotide sequence: TGTGCCAGCAGTCCCGGACAGTGGGGTGAGCAGTTCTTC. This gives the protein CASSPGQWGEQFF.

The CDR3 reads CASRRFSGGYNEQFF. The CDR3 coding sequence is TGTGCCAGCAGGCGTTTTTCGGGGGGCTACAATGAGCAGTTCTTC. The rearrangement joins TRBV6-5 to TRBJ2-1; 7 nucleotides align to TRBD2. J gave up 3 bases and V 6 bases, and 8 bases lay outside the gene matches. The CDR3 has 15 residues. Germline loops: CDR1 MNHEY, CDR2 SVGAGI.

This sequence joins TRBV9 and TRBJ2-7; 7 nucleotides align to TRBD1. The CDR3 runs to 15 residues. V gave up 0 bases and J gave up 3 bases; unmatched junction bases: 6. Germline V gives CDR1 SGDLS, CDR2 YYNGEE. This CDR3 is CASSVAERGLYEQYF. The CDR3 DNA reads as TGTGCCAGCAGCGTAGCGGAAAGGGGGCTCTACGAGCAGTACTTC. Variable domain in full (rest from reference TRBV9 and TRBJ2-7): DSGVTQTPKHLITATGQRVTLRCSPRSGDLSVYWYQQSLDQGLQFLIQYYNGEERAKGNILERFSAQQFPDLHSELNLSSLELGDSALYFCASSVAERGLYEQYFGPGTRLTVT.

The chain combines TRBV20-1 with TRBJ1-1, with unresolved D. The CDR3 is 10 residues long. V lost 3 bases, J lost 11 bases, and 10 bases lay in between. Per the germline V gene, CDR1 is DFQATT and CDR2 is SNEGSKA (reference sequence). The CDR3 loop is CSARALVAFF. CDR3 sequence (DNA): TGCAGTGCTAGGGCCCTTGTGGCTTTCTTT.

This chain connects TRBV29-1 to TRBJ1-2; maybe TRBD1 (5 bases). There are 12 residues in the CDR3. Germline CDR1 reads SQVTM; CDR2 reads ANQGSEA. V gave up 4 bases and J gave up 6 bases, with 12 bases separating them. Here the CDR3 reads CSVVRGVDGYTF. CDR3 in DNA: TGCAGCGTTGTGAGAGGGGTGGATGGCTACACCTTC.

This clone came up a few times. The rearrangement links TRBV6-2 or TRBV6-3 to TRBJ2-2; no clear D gene. CDR3 length equals 11 residues. CDR1 and CDR2 from the germline V gene are MNHEY and SVGEGT. With 6 bases removed from V and 4 bases from J, the gap between germline ends came to 3 bases. The CDR3 nucleotides are TGTGCCAGCAGCTTCACCGGGGAGCTGTTTTTT. Its protein is CASSFTGELFF.

The chain couples TRBV6-5 to TRBJ1-1, with D perhaps TRBD1 (6 bases). Germline lookup yields CDR1 MNHEY and CDR2 SVGAGI. There are 14 residues in the CDR3. The germline V and J ends were trimmed by 6 bases and 6 bases, with 17 bases remaining between them. This CDR3 reads CASRYGQSRAEAFF. As DNA, the CDR3 is TGTGCCAGCAGATACGGACAGTCCAGGGCTGAAGCTTTCTTT.

The chain uses TRBV6-1 and TRBJ1-1; tentative D call: TRBD1 (5 bases). The length of the CDR3 is 16 residues. CDR1 and CDR2 from the germline V gene are MNHNS and SASEGT. V shed 3 bases and J shed 4 bases, with 18 bases lying between them. The CDR3 DNA follows: TGTGCCAGCAGTGATTGGGGGGTACCTGGTGGCACTGAAGCTTTCTTT. Translated: CASSDWGVPGGTEAFF.

This clone occurred once. The V call is TRBV5-1, the J call TRBJ1-2; D might be TRBD1 (5 bases). Trimming pared 6 bases from V and 0 bases from J, leaving 12 bases between. CDR1 and CDR2 (germline): SGHRS, YFSETQ. The CDR3 is 14 residues long. The CDR3 sequence is CASNPGVSNYGYTF. CDR3 nucleotide sequence: TGCGCCAGCAATCCGGGGGTCTCTAACTATGGCTACACCTTC.

The V call is TRBV7-9, the J call TRBJ1-1, with D possibly being TRBD1 (5 bases). Deletions cut 1 base from V and 5 bases from J, with 14 bases between. The CDR3 is made up of 15 amino acids. Germline V CDR1 and CDR2: SEHNR, FQNEAQ (reference sequence). The CDR3 is CASSLGWGRVTEAFF. The DNA for the CDR3 is TGTGCCAGCAGCTTAGGCTGGGGGAGGGTGACTGAAGCTTTCTTT.

This chain links TRBV6-2 or TRBV6-3 with TRBJ1-1; 8 bases are a match to TRBD1. CDR3 length: 14 amino acids. The germline gives CDR1 MNHEY, CDR2 SVGEGT. Unmatched junction bases numbered 5, after V lost 6 bases and J lost 2 bases. CDR3 in DNA: TGTGCCAGCAGCCCGGGACAGGCAAACACTGAAGCTTTCTTT. Translated, it gives CASSPGQANTEAFF.

The gene calls are TRBV2 and TRBJ1-2; no firm D call. V shed 6 bases and J shed 4 bases, with 12 bases lying between them. The CDR3 has 13 residues. CDR1 and CDR2 (germline): SNHLY, FYNNEI. In DNA, the CDR3 is TGTGCCAGCAGCGTCCAGTTCGCCTATGGCTACACCTTC. Amino acid sequence: CASSVQFAYGYTF.

The V gene is TRBV28, the J gene TRBJ2-7; D might be TRBD1 or TRBD2, each matching 5 bases. Germline-derived CDR1 and CDR2 are MDHEN and SYDVKM. V lost 2 bases and J lost 6, with 14 bases in between. The CDR3 extends over 14 amino acids. The CDR3 DNA is TGTGCCAGCAGTTTAGGGGGAAGTGCCGGCGAGCAGTACTTC. This translates into CASSLGGSAGEQYF.

The chain couples TRBV19 to TRBJ2-3; 15 positions agree with TRBD2. Germline lookup yields CDR1 LNHDA and CDR2 SQIVND (reference sequence). This CDR3 comprises 18 residues. Trimming cost V 9 bases and J 0 bases; bases outside gene matches: 10. CDR3 in DNA: TGTGCCAGCGAAACTGGACTAGCGGGAGGGAGAAGCACAGATACGCAGTATTTT. Its protein product is CASETGLAGGRSTDTQYF.